This T cell receptor (beta chain) was profiled in a study of T-cell reconstitution after alpha-beta-depleted transplantation in children. This clonotype was seen a handful of times. Researchers prepared the TCRbeta library using unique molecular identifiers, the study reports. TCRdb recomputed calls from the PCR reads with MiXCR, one row per CDR3 protein. The sample yields about 600,000 distinct CDR3 sequences, under 12% seen once. The junction had 7 bases not matched to a gene; V was cut back by 0 bases and J by 7 bases. The germline V gene has CDR1 LGHNA and CDR2 YSLEER. The CDR3 length is 18 residues.

The source was PBMCs from the stem cell graft donor, collected from the stem cell graft. The chain links TRBV4-3 to TRBJ2-2; 14 bases map to TRBD2. The TCR originated in a human donor who donated a stem cell graft to a child with acute myeloid leukemia. The CDR3 protein is CASSQDTGTSGSGGELFF. The CDR3 DNA is TGCGCCAGCAGCCAAGACACCGGGACTAGCGGGAGTGGCGGGGAGCTGTTTTTT.